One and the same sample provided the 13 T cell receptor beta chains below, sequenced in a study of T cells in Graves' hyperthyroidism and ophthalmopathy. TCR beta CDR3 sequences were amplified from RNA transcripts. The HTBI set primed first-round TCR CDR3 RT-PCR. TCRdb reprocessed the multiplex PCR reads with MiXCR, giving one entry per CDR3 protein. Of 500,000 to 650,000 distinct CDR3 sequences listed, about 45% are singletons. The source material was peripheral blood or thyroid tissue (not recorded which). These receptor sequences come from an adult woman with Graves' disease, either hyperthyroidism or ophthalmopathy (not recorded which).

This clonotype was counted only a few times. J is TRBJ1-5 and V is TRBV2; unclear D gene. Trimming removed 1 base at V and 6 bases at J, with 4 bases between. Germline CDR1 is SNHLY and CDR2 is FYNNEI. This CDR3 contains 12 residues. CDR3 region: CASSEEGQPQHF. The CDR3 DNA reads TGTGCCAGCAGTGAAGAGGGTCAGCCCCAGCATTTT.

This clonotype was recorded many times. CDR3 residues: CASSGGTGGEKLFF. The CDR3 nucleotides read TGCGCCAGCAGCGGGGGGACCGGCGGCGAAAAACTGTTTTTT. This sequence joins TRBV5-1 and TRBJ1-4; possibly TRBD1 for D (5 bases). V lost 4 bases, J lost 8 bases, and 15 bases lay in between. The CDR3 extends over 14 amino acids. CDR1 is SGHRS and CDR2 is YFSETQ in the germline V gene.

CDR3 sequence reads: CASTHSSNNSPLHF. Written as DNA, the CDR3 is TGTGCCAGCACCCATTCGTCAAATAATTCACCCCTCCACTTT. The chain is built from TRBV7-9 and TRBJ1-6, with D unclear. The CDR3 loop spans 14 amino acids. Germline CDR1 and CDR2: SEHNR and FQNEAQ (reference sequence). Deletions cut 7 bases from V and 5 bases from J, with 12 bases between.

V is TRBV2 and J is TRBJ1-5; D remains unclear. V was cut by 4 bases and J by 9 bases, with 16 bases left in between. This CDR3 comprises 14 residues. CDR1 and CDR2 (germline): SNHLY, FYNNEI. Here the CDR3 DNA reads TGTGCCAGCAGTGCACGAGATGGTGCGCGGCCCCAGCATTTT. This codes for CASSARDGARPQHF.

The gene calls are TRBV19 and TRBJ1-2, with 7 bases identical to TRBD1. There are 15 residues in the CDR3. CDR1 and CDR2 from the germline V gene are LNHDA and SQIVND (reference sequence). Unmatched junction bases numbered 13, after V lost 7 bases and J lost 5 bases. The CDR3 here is CASIPEGNRGYGYTF. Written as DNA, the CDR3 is TGTGCCAGTATCCCAGAGGGGAACAGGGGATATGGCTACACCTTC.

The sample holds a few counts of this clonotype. CDR3 residues: CASSRAGGSYEQYF. CDR3 bases: TGTGCCAGCAGTCGAGCTGGGGGCTCCTACGAGCAGTACTTC. J is TRBJ2-7 and V is TRBV28; either TRBD1 or TRBD2 may fit D (5 bases each). This CDR3 is built from 14 residues. V gave up 5 bases and J gave up 0 bases, with 11 bases separating them. Germline lookup yields CDR1 MDHEN and CDR2 SYDVKM.

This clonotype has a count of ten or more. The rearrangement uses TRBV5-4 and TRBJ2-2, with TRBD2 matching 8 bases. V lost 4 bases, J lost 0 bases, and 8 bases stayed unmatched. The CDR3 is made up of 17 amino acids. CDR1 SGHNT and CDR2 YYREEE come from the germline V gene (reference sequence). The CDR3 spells CASSPLSGGANTGELFF. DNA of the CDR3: TGTGCCAGCAGCCCACTGTCCGGGGGGGCGAACACCGGGGAGCTGTTTTTT.

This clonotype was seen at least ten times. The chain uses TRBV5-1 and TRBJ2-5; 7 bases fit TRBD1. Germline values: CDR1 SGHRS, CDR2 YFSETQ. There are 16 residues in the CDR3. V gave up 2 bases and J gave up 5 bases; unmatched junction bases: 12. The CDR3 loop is CASSFHGDSRRETQYF. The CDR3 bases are TGCGCCAGCAGCTTTCACGGGGACAGTCGCCGGGAGACCCAGTACTTC.

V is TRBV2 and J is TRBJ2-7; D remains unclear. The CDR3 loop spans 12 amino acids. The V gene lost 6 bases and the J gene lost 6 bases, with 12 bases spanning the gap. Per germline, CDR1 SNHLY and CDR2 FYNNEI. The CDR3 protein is CASSSSAGEQYF. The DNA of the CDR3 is TGTGCCAGCAGCTCGAGCGCCGGCGAGCAGTACTTC. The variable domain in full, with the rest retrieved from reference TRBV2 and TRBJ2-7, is EPEVTQTPSHQVTQMGQEVILRCVPISNHLYFYWYRQILGQKVEFLVSFYNNEISEKSEIFDDQFSVERPDGSNFTLKIRSTKLEDSAMYFCASSSSAGEQYFGPGTRLTVT.

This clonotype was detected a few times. The CDR3 region is CASSMTGDPNQPQHF. The CDR3 DNA follows: TGTGCCAGCAGTATGACAGGGGATCCCAATCAGCCCCAGCATTTT. The gene calls are TRBV28 and TRBJ1-5; 8 bases fit TRBD1. The germline CDR1 and CDR2 sequences are MDHEN and SYDVKM. Trimming took 5 bases from V and 3 from J; bases not matched to a gene: 6. CDR3 size: 15 residues.

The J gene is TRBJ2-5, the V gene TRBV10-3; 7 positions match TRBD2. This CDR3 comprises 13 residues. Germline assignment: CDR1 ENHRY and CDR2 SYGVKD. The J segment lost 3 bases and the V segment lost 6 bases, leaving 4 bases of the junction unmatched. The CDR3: CAISQAGKETQYF. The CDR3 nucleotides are TGTGCCATCAGCCAAGCGGGGAAAGAGACCCAGTACTTC.

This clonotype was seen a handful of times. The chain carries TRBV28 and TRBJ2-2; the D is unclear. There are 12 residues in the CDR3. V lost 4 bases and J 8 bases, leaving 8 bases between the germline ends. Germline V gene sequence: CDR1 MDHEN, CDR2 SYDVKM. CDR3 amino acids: CASSWYGGELFF. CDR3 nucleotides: TGTGCCAGCAGTTGGTACGGGGGGGAGCTGTTTTTT.

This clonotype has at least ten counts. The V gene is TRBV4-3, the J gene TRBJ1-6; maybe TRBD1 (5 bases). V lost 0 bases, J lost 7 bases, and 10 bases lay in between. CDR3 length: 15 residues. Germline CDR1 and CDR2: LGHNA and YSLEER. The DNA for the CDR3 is TGCGCCAGCAGCCAAGAGGGGGTGTTCAATTCACCCCTCCACTTT. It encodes CASSQEGVFNSPLHF.